This T cell receptor beta chain originates from a study of shared clonotypes between healthy human individuals. Overall study context: The study enrolled a couple of women and a few men aged 18 to 49.

The CDR3 is 17 amino acids. Germline-derived CDR1 and CDR2 are SGHNT and YYREEE (reference sequence). Trimming removed 4 bases at V and 2 bases at J, with 19 bases between. Sorted-subset replicate PCRs used roughly 210 ng of genomic DNA. This amount corresponded to about 30,000 T cell genomes. Only in-frame clones appear in the TCRdb table, and some are missing; sequencing was by immunoSEQ multiplex PCR. The sample lists over a million clones, roughly 96% occurring once. Concerning this clone itself: Antigen unknown.

Everyone who donated was a Caucasian adult who lived in Nashville, Tennessee. General study results and limits: The sampled material consisted only of blood, and tissue repertoires are likely to differ.

Sequenced sample: naive CD4+ T cells sorted from blood. Specified subset: CD45RA+ positively selected. This chain links TRBV5-4 with TRBJ1-3; D remains unclear. The receptor was isolated from a man aged 25 to 40 in good health. CDR3 DNA sequence: TGTGCCAGCAGCATCGACCCGACACGCCAGACTGGAAACACCATATATTTT. It specifies CASSIDPTRQTGNTIYF.